One and the same sample provided the 16 T cell receptor beta chains below, sequenced in a study of shared clonotypes between healthy human individuals. Profiled with immunoSEQ multiplex PCR; TCRdb holds only in-frame clones, not every one. The sample includes about 2.1 million clones, just under 95% of them seen just once. Naive CD8 cells lacked CD45RO and underwent positive selection for CCR7, leaving out terminally differentiated effector memory CD45RA+ cells. Sequencing used naive CD8+ T cells from PBMCs. The receptors derive from a young man in good health. Some clones in this sample may be carry-over from other donors' samples.

The chain has TRBV6-6 and TRBJ2-3, with a tentative D call TRBD1 (5 bases). CDR1 and CDR2 from the germline V gene are MNHNY and SVGAGI (reference sequence). This CDR3 is 15 amino acids long. Trimming shortened V by 2 bases and J by 2 bases, and 11 bases separated the two germline ends. This CDR3 is CASSYVGRDTDTQYF. The CDR3 DNA sequence: TGTGCCAGCAGTTACGTCGGCAGGGACACAGATACGCAGTATTTT.

V usage is TRBV5-4 and J usage is TRBJ2-5, with D unresolved. The CDR3 runs 16 residues. Germline loops: CDR1 SGHNT, CDR2 YYREEE (reference sequence). V was clipped by 4 bases and J by 1 base, with 17 bases between them. CDR3: CASSGRGDPLQETQYF. DNA for the CDR3: TGTGCCAGCAGCGGGCGAGGTGACCCGCTCCAAGAGACCCAGTACTTC.

The chain carries TRBV7-8 and TRBJ1-4; TRBD1 matches at 10 bases. Unmatched junction bases numbered 14, after V lost 1 base and J lost 3 bases. Germline values: CDR1 SGHVS, CDR2 FQNEAQ. This CDR3 region has 20 residues. CDR3 amino acids: CASSLVGTGAPWRANEKLFF. The CDR3, as DNA: TGTGCCAGCAGCTTAGTAGGGACAGGGGCCCCCTGGAGAGCTAATGAAAAACTGTTTTTT. Complete variable domain (other parts from reference TRBV7-8 and TRBJ1-4): GAGVSQSPRYKVAKRGQDVALRCDPISGHVSLFWYQQALGQGPEFLTYFQNEAQLDKSGLPSDRFFAERPEGSVSTLKIQRTQQEDSAVYLCASSLVGTGAPWRANEKLFFGSGTQLSVL.

CDR3 region: CASSPRTSGIHEQYF. CDR3 nucleotide sequence: TGTGCCAGCAGCCCTCGGACTAGCGGGATCCACGAGCAGTACTTC. The chain couples TRBV12-1 to TRBJ2-7; the table's D call of TRBD2 was not tested on the DNA. TRBV12-1 counts as a pseudogene. This CDR3 has 15 residues.

This rearrangement joins TRBV28 to TRBJ2-1, with a weak D call TRBD2 (6 bases). The germline V gene encodes CDR1 MDHEN and CDR2 SYDVKM. Between the trimmed V and J ends, which lost 4 bases and 6 bases, there was a span of 13 bases. CDR3 length: 14 residues. CDR3 in amino acids: CASSWLLASNEQFF. The CDR3 nucleotides read TGTGCCAGCAGTTGGCTCCTAGCGAGCAATGAGCAGTTCTTC.

The V gene is TRBV7-9, the J gene TRBJ2-7; TRBD2 aligns across 8 bases. CDR3 length equals 15 residues. Germline lookup yields CDR1 SEHNR and CDR2 FQNEAQ (reference sequence). V shed 4 bases and J 5 bases; nucleotides not matched to a gene: 10. The CDR3 sequence: CASSSAWTSKHEQYF. CDR3 coding DNA: TGTGCCAGCAGCTCCGCATGGACTAGCAAGCACGAGCAGTACTTC.

This clone occurred a few times. The J gene is TRBJ1-5, the V gene TRBV9, with D possibly matching TRBD1 (5 bases). Germline CDR1 and CDR2: SGDLS and YYNGEE. The V and J ends lost 3 bases and 3 bases respectively, with 16 bases between them. There are 16 residues in the CDR3. The CDR3 DNA reads as TGTGCCAGCAGCGAGGGTATCGGGGCCTACAATCAGCCCCAGCATTTT. Encoded protein: CASSEGIGAYNQPQHF.

This chain joins TRBV9 and TRBJ2-7, with D tentatively TRBD2 (5 bases). This CDR3 has 16 amino acids. Looked up from germline, CDR1 is SGDLS and CDR2 is YYNGEE. With 7 bases removed from V and 0 bases from J, the gap between germline ends came to 20 bases. The CDR3 region has the DNA TGTGCCAGCGCAAGCGGAGGTTCGGGGTCCTCCTACGAGCAGTACTTC. Its protein is CASASGGSGSSYEQYF.

This clone has a single count. The V and J genes are TRBV27 and TRBJ1-5; 9 bases map to TRBD1. CDR1 MNHEY and CDR2 SMNVEV come from the germline V gene (reference sequence). Unmatched junction bases numbered 10, after V lost 6 bases and J lost 1 base. The CDR3 is made up of 17 amino acids. CDR3 region: CASSGTGSSGSNQPQHF. CDR3 coding DNA: TGTGCCAGCAGCGGGACAGGGTCTTCCGGAAGCAATCAGCCCCAGCATTTT.

The chain has TRBV25-1 and TRBJ2-7; D gene ambiguous. Germline values: CDR1 MGHDK, CDR2 SYGVNS. Trimming removed 4 bases at V and 0 bases at J, with 13 bases between. CDR3 length: 15 amino acids. The CDR3 coding sequence is TGTGCCAGCAGTGCACCAGTGGCGTTCTCCTACGAGCAGTACTTC. Its protein is CASSAPVAFSYEQYF.

The chain combines TRBV27 with TRBJ2-7; possibly TRBD1 or TRBD2 for D (5 bases each). Germline loops: CDR1 MNHEY, CDR2 SMNVEV (reference sequence). The V end was cut by 8 bases, the J end by 2 bases, with 16 bases between. The CDR3 extends over 14 amino acids. The chain's CDR3 is CASGSGRRTYEQYF. The CDR3 nucleotides are TGTGCCAGCGGTTCGGGGCGCCGGACCTACGAGCAGTACTTC.

V usage is TRBV15 and J usage is TRBJ2-1; D is unclear. Trimming removed 0 bases from V and 8 bases from J, with 5 bases in between. Germline V gene lookup returns CDR1 LNHNV and CDR2 YYDKDF (reference sequence). CDR3 length: 12 amino acids. The CDR3 spells CATSRDGDEQFF. CDR3 nucleotide sequence: TGTGCCACCAGCAGAGATGGGGATGAGCAGTTCTTC.

The chain carries TRBV29-1 and TRBJ1-2; 9 positions match TRBD1. The CDR3 extends over 13 amino acids. V dropped 5 bases and J dropped 6; count of bases not matched to a gene: 7. CDR1 and CDR2 from the germline V gene are SQVTM and ANQGSEA. The CDR3 here is CSVQGQGLHGYTF. The CDR3 DNA is TGCAGCGTTCAGGGACAGGGACTACATGGCTACACCTTC. The full variable domain, with the rest looked up from reference TRBV29-1 and TRBJ1-2, is SAVISQKPSRDICQRGTSLTIQCQVDSQVTMMFWYRQQPGQSLTLIATANQGSEATYESGFVIDKFPISRPNLTFSTLTVSNMSPEDSSIYLCSVQGQGLHGYTFGSGTRLTVV.

The V and J genes are TRBV7-9 and TRBJ2-7; the match to TRBD2 covers 11 bases. The CDR3 spans 16 residues. Germline V gene data show CDR1 as SEHNR and CDR2 as FQNEAQ (reference sequence). With V trimmed by 5 bases and J by 2 bases, 8 bases remained unmatched. For the CDR3, the DNA is TGTGCCAGCAGCCGCGTGACTAGCGGGATCACCTACGAGCAGTACTTC. Its translation: CASSRVTSGITYEQYF.

The chain uses TRBV11-2 and TRBJ2-7; D may match TRBD1 or TRBD2 (5 bases each). This CDR3 is built from 14 residues. The germline V gene has CDR1 SGHAT and CDR2 FQNNGV. V was clipped by 8 bases and J by 2 bases, with 16 bases between them. CDR3 region: CASGIGTFTYEQYF. In DNA form, the CDR3 reads TGTGCCAGCGGTATCGGGACGTTTACCTACGAGCAGTACTTC.

This chain links TRBV28 with TRBJ1-1; D remains ambiguous. The germline V and J ends were trimmed by 2 bases and 1 base, with 17 bases remaining between them. CDR3 length: 17 amino acids. Germline CDR1 and CDR2: MDHEN and SYDVKM. The CDR3 loop reads CASSLLRDMLTNTEAFF. The CDR3 bases are TGTGCCAGCAGTTTACTGAGAGACATGTTGACGAACACTGAAGCTTTCTTT.